These 5 T cell receptor beta chains came from one sample sequenced in a study of human T cells and chemical hapten exposure. Within the library, unique molecular identifiers were attached to each individual cDNA molecule. TCRdb itself ran the reads through MiXCR, one entry per CDR3 protein. This sample carries hundreds of distinct CDR3 sequences, more than 35% of them seen once, and the ten largest clones take 12%. Indicated treatment: therapeutic diphenylcyclopropenone sensitization with weekly scalp DPC. Sequencing was performed on whole blood, taken before DPC sensitization or 2, 6, or about 24 weeks after (not recorded which). Every receptor here comes from an adult with alopecia areata. Some clones in this sample may be carry-over from other donors' samples. This table probably holds off-target reads from a library built for another chain.

This clonotype was found a few times. The chain recombines TRBV20-1 with TRBJ2-3; 14 bases line up with TRBD2. This CDR3 region has 15 residues. The ends lost 5 bases at V and 7 bases at J; junction bases unmatched: 8. Per germline, CDR1 DFQATT and CDR2 SNEGSKA (reference sequence). The CDR3 coding sequence is TGCAGTGCTTTCCGACTAGCGGGGGGGCCGCATACGCAGTATTTT. Protein sequence: CSAFRLAGGPHTQYF.

The V call is TRBV6-5, the J call TRBJ2-2; D unresolved. The germline V gene has CDR1 MNHEY and CDR2 SVGAGI. The germline V and J ends were trimmed by 5 bases and 0 bases, with 13 bases remaining between them. This CDR3 region has 16 residues. CDR3 protein: CASSPSIDPNTGELFF. CDR3 nucleotides: TGTGCCAGCAGTCCCTCAATAGACCCGAACACCGGGGAGCTGTTTTTT.

The chain has TRBV27 and TRBJ1-2, with a possible D match to TRBD1 (5 bases). Trimming took 4 bases from V and 0 from J, leaving 12 bases between them. CDR1 and CDR2 from the germline V gene are MNHEY and SMNVEV (reference sequence). The CDR3 covers 15 residues. The chain's CDR3 is CASSWGRSANYGYTF. Written as DNA, the CDR3 is TGTGCCAGCAGTTGGGGCAGGTCGGCTAACTATGGCTACACCTTC.

This clonotype occurred a few times. The chain employs TRBV7-9 and TRBJ2-5; TRBD2 agrees at 8 bases. The CDR3 has 13 residues. The J segment lost 4 bases and the V segment lost 8 bases, leaving 6 bases of the junction unmatched. Germline-derived CDR1 and CDR2 are SEHNR and FQNEAQ (reference sequence). Written as DNA, the CDR3 is TGTGCCAGCTCCGGGGGGGTTCCAGAGACCCAGTACTTC. Translated: CASSGGVPETQYF. Looking up the rest from reference TRBV7-9 and TRBJ2-5 gives the full variable domain: DTGVSQNPRHKITKRGQNVTFRCDPISEHNRLYWYRQTLGQGPEFLTYFQNEAQLEKSRLLSDRFSAERPKGSFSTLEIQRTEQGDSAMYLCASSGGVPETQYFGPGTRLLVL.

The J gene is TRBJ2-6, the V gene TRBV14; D unclear. The V and J ends lost 1 base and 1 base respectively, with 2 bases between them. CDR1 is SGHDN and CDR2 is FVKESK in the germline V gene. The CDR3 runs 14 residues. The CDR3 region is CASSQASGANVLTF. CDR3 sequence (DNA): TGTGCCAGCAGCCAAGCTTCTGGGGCCAACGTCCTGACTTTC.